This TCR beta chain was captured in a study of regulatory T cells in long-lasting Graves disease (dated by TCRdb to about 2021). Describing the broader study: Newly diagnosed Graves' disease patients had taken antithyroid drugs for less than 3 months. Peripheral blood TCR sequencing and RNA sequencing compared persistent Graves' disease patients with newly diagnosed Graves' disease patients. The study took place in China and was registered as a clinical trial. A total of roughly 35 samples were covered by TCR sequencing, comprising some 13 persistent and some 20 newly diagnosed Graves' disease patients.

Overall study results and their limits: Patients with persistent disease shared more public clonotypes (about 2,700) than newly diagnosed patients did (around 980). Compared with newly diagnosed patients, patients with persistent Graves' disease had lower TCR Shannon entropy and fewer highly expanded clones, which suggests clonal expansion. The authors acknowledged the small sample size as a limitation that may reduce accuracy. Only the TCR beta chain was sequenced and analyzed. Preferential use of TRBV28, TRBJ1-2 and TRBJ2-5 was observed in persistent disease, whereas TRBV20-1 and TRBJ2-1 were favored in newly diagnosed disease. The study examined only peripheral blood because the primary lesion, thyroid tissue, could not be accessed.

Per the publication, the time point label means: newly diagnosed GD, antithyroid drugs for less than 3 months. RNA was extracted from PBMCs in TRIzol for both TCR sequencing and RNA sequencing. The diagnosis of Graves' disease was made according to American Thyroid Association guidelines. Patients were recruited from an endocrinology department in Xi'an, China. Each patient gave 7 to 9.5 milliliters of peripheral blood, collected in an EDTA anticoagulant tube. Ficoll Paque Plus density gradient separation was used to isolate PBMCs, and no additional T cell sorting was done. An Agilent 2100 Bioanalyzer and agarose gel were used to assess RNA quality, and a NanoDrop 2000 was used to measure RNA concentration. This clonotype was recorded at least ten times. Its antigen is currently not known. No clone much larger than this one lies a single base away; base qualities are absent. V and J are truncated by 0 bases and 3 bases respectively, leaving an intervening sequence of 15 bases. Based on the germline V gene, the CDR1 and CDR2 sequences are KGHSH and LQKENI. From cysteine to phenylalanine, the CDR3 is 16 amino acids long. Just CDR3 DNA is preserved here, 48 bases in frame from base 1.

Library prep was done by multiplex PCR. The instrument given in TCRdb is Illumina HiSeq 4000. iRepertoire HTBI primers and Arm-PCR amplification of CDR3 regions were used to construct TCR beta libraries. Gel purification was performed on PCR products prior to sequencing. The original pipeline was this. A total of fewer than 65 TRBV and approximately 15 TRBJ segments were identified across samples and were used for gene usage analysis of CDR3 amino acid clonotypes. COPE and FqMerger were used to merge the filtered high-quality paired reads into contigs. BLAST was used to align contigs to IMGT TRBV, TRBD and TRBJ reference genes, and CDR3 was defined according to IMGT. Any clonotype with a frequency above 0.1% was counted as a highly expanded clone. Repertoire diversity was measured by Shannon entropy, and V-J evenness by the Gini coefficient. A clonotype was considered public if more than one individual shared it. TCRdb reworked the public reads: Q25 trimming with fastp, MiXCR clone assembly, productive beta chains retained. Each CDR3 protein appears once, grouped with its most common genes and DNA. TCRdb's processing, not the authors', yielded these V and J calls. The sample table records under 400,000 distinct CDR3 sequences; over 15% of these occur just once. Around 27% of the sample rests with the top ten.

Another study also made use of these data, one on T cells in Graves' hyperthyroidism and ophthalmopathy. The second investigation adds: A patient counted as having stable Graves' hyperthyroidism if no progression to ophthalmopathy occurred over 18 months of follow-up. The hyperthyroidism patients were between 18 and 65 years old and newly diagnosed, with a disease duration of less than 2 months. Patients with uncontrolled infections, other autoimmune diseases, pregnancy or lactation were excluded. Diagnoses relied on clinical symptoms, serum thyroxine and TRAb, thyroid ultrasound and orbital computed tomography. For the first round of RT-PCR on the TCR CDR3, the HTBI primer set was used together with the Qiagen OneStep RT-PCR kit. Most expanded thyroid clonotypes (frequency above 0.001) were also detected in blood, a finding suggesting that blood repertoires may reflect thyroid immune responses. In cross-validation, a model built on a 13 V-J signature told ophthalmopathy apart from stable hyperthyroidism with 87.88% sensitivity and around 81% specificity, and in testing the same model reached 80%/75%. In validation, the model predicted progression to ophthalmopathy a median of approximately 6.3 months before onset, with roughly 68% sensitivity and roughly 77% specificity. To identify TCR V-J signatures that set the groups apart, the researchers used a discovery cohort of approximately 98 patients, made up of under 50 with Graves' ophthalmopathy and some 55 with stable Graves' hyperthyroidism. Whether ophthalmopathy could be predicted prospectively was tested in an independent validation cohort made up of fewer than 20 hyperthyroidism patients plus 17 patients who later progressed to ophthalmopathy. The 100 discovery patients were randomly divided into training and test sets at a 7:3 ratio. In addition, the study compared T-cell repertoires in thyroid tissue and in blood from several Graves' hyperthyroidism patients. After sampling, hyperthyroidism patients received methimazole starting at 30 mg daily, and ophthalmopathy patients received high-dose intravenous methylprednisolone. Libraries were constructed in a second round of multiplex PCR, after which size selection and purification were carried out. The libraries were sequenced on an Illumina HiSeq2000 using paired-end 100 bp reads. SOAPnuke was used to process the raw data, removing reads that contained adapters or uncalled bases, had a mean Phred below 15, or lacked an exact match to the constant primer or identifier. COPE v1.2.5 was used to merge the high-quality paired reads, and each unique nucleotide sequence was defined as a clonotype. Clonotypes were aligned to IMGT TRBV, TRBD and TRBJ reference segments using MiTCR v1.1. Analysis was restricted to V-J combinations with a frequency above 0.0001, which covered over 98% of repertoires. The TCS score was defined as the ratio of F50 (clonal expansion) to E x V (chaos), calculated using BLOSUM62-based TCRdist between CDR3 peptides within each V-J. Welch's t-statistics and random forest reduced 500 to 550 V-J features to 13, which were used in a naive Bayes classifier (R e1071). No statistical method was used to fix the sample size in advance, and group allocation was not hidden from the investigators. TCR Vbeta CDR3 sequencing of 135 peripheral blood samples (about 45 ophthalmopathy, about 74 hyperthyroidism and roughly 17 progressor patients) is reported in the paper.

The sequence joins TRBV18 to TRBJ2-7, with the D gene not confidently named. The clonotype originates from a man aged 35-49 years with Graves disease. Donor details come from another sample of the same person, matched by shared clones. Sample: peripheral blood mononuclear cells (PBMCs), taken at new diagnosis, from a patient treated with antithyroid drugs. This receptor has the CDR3 CASSPPSRAGNYEQYF. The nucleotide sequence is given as TGTGCCAGCTCACCACCTAGTAGGGCAGGAAACTACGAGCAGTACTTC.